Each of the 4 T cell receptor beta chains below was sequenced from the same sample in a study of CD8+ T cells in alopecia areata. Once RNA had been extracted, it was reverse transcribed into cDNA to act as the sequencing template. Repertoires were generated with immunoSEQ multiplex PCR, while TCRdb's copy carries only in-frame clones and drops some. The profile shows roughly 130,000 clones, 58% of them singletons. The sequences come from CD4+ T cells sorted from blood, collected at week 0. The source is a human donor with alopecia areata.

This clone came up once. V and J are TRBV5-1 and TRBJ2-5; D is unclear. Germline V gene data show CDR1 as SGHRS and CDR2 as YFSETQ. V lost 3 bases and J 4 bases, leaving 16 bases between the germline ends. CDR3 length: 15 amino acids. CDR3 loop: CASSSNTALGETQYF. Here the CDR3 DNA reads TGCGCCAGCAGCTCCAACACGGCTCTAGGAGAGACCCAGTACTTC.

The J gene is TRBJ2-3, the V gene TRBV10-3, with D possibly being TRBD1 (5 bases). CDR3 length: 15 residues. Trimming removed 6 bases from V and 0 bases from J, with 13 bases in between. Germline lookup yields CDR1 ENHRY and CDR2 SYGVKD. The DNA of the CDR3 is TGTGCCATCAGCAGGGCGCGGATTAGCACAGATACGCAGTATTTT. This encodes CAISRARISTDTQYF.

This clone was observed a handful of times. The chain is built from TRBV4-3 and TRBJ2-7; 8 nucleotides match TRBD2. Germline-derived CDR1 and CDR2 are LGHNA and YSLEER. V dropped 4 bases and J dropped 6; count of bases not matched to a gene: 11. There are 15 residues in the CDR3. In DNA, the CDR3 is TGCGCCAGCAGCCCCGTGAAAGCGGGAGAGACCGAGCAGTACTTC. It encodes CASSPVKAGETEQYF.

The chain is built from TRBV10-3 and TRBJ2-1; weak D call: TRBD2 (6 bases). The length of the CDR3 is 15 residues. The V gene's germline CDR1 is ENHRY and CDR2 SYGVKD. Trimming removed 6 bases from V and 7 bases from J, with 19 bases in between. In DNA form, the CDR3 reads TGTGCCATCAGGACGGGACTCGGGACGGGGAATGAGCAGTTCTTC. Residues: CAIRTGLGTGNEQFF.